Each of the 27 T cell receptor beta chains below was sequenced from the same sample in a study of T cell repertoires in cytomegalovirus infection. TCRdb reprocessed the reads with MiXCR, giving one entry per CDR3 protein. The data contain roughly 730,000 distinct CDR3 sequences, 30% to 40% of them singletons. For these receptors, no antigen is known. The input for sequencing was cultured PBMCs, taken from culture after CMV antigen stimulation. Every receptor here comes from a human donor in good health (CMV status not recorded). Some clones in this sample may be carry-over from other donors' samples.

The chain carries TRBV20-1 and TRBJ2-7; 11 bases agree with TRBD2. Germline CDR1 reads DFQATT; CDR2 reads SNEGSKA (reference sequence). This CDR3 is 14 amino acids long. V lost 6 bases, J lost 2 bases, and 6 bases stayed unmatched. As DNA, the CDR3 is TGCAGTGCCTCTAGCGGGGGGAGGACCTACGAGCAGTACTTC. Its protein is CSASSGGRTYEQYF.

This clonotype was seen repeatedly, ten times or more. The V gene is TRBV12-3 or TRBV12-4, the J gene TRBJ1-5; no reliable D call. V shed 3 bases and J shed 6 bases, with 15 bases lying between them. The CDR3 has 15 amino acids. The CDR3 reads CASSLVWERGQPQHF. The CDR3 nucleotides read TGTGCCAGCAGTTTGGTGTGGGAGAGAGGTCAGCCCCAGCATTTT.

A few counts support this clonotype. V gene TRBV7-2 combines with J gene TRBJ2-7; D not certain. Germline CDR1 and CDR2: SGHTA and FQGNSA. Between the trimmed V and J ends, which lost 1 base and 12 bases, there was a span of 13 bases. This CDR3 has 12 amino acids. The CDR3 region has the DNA TGTGCCAGCAGCTTAGATAGGAATTCTCTGTACTTC. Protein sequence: CASSLDRNSLYF.

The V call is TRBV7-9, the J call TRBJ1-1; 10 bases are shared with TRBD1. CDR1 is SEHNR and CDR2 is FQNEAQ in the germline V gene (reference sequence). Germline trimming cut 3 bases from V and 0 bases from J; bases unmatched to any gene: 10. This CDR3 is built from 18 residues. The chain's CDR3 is CASSFPGQGGIMNTEAFF. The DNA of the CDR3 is TGTGCCAGCAGCTTCCCCGGACAGGGGGGGATCATGAACACTGAAGCTTTCTTT.

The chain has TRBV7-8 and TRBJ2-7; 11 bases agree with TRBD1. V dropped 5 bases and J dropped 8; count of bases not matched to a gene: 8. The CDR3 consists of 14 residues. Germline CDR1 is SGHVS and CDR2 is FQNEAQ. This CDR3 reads CASSHRDRGYKQYF. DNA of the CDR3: TGTGCCAGCAGCCATCGGGACAGGGGGTACAAGCAGTACTTC.

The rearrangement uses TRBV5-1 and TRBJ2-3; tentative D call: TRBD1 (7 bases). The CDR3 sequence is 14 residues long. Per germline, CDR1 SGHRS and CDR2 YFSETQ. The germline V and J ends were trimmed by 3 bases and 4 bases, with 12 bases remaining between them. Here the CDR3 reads CASSSTGRPDTQYF. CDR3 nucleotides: TGCGCCAGCAGCTCGACAGGGAGGCCAGATACGCAGTATTTT.

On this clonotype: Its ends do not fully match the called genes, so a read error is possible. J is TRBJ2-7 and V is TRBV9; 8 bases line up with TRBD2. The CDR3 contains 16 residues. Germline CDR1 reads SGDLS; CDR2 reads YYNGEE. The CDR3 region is CVSSGGGGLGAYEQYF. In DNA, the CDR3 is TGTGTCAGCAGCGGGGGAGGGGGTTTGGGGGCCTACGAGCAGTACTTC.

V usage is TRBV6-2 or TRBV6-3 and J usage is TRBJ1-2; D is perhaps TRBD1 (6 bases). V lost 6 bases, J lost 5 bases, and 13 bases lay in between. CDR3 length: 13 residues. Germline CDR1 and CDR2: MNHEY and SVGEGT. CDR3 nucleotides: TGTGCCAGCAGCGATACAGGGAATTATGGCTACACCTTC. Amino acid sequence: CASSDTGNYGYTF.

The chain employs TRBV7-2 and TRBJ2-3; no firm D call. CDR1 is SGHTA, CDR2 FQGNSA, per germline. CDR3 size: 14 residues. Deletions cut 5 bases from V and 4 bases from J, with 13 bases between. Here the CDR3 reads CASSTRPLADTQYF. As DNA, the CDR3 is TGTGCCAGCAGCACCCGACCCCTAGCAGATACGCAGTATTTT.

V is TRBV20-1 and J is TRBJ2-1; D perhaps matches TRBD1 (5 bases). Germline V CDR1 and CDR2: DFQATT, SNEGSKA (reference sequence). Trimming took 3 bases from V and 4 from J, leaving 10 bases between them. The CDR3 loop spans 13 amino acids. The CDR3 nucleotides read TGCAGTGCTAGGGACAACCTATACAATGAGCAGTTCTTC. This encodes CSARDNLYNEQFF.

CDR3 sequence (DNA): TGTGCCAGCAGATACTTCGAGGACATCAACACTGAAGCTTTCTTT. This sequence encodes CASRYFEDINTEAFF. The rearrangement uses TRBV12-3 or TRBV12-4 and TRBJ1-1, with D possibly matching TRBD1 (5 bases). The ends were cut back, 6 bases at V and 2 bases at J, with 16 bases in the middle. The CDR3 totals 15 residues.

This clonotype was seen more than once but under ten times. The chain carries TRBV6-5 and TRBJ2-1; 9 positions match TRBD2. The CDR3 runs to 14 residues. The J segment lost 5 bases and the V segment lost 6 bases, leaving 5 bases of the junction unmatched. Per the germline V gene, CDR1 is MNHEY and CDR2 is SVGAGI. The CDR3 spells CASRRLAANNEQFF. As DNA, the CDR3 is TGTGCCAGCAGACGACTAGCGGCCAACAATGAGCAGTTCTTC.

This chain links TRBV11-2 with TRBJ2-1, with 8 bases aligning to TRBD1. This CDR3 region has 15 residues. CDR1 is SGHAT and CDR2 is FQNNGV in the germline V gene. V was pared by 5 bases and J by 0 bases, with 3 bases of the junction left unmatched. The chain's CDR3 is CASSQQGGSYNEQFF. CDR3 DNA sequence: TGTGCCAGCAGCCAACAGGGGGGCTCCTACAATGAGCAGTTCTTC.

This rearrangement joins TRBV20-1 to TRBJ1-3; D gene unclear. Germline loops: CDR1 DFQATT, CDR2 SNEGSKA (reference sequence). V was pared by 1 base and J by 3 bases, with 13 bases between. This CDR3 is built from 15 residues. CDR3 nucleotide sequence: TGCAGTGCTAGAGCTGGGGAGTCTCGTGGAAACACCATATATTTT. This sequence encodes CSARAGESRGNTIYF.

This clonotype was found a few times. The DNA of the CDR3 is TGTGCCAGCAGCCCCGGACTAGCGGGAGGGGACGAGCAGTACTTC. Amino acid sequence: CASSPGLAGGDEQYF. This chain links TRBV7-6 with TRBJ2-7; the match to TRBD2 covers 15 bases. CDR3 length equals 15 residues. The germline gives CDR1 SGHVS, CDR2 FNYEAQ. V lost 5 bases, J lost 5 bases, and 4 bases stayed unmatched.

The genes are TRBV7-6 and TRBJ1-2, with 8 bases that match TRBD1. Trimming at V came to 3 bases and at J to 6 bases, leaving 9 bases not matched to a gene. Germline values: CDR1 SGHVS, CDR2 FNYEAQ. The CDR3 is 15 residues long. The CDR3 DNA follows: TGTGCCAGCAGCTTGGGTGGACAGGGAAGGGATGGCTACACCTTC. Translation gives CASSLGGQGRDGYTF.

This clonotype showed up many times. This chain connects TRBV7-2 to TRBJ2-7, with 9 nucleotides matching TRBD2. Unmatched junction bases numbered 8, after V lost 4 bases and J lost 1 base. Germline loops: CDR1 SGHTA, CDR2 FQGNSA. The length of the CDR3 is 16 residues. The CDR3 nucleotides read TGTGCCAGCAGCTCCGGCGGGGGGGGTGGGTCCTACGAGCAGTACTTC. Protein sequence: CASSSGGGGGSYEQYF.

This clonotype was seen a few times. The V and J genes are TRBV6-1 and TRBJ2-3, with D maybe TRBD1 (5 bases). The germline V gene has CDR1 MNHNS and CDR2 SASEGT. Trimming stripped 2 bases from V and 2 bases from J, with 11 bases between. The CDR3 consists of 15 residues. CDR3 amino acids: CASSEIGRVTDTQYF. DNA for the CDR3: TGTGCCAGCAGTGAAATAGGCAGGGTCACAGATACGCAGTATTTT.

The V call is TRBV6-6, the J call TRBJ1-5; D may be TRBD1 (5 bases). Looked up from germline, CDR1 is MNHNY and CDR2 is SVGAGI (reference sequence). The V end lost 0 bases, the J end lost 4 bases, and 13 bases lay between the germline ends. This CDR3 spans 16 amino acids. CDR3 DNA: TGTGCCAGCAGTTACTCGAGTTCGGGGGGAAATCAGCCCCAGCATTTT. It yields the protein CASSYSSSGGNQPQHF.

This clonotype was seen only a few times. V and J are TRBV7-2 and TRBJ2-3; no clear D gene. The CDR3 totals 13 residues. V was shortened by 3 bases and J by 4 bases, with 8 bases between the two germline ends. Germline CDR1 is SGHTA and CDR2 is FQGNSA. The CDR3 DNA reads TGTGCCAGCAGCTTTAGTAGAGCAGATACGCAGTATTTT. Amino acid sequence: CASSFSRADTQYF.

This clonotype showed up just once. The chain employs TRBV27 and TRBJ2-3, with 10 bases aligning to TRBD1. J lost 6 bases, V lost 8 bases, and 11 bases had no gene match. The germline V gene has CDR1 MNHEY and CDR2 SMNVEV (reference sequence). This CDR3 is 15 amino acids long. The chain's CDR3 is CASGRQGASGDTQYF. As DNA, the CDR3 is TGTGCCAGCGGCCGACAGGGGGCGTCCGGGGATACGCAGTATTTT.

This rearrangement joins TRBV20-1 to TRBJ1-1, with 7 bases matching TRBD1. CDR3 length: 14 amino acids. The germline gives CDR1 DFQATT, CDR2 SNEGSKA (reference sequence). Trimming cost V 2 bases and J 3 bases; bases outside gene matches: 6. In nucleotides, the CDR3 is TGCAGTGCTAGAAATTCCCAGGGGGACACTGAAGCTTTCTTT. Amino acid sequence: CSARNSQGDTEAFF.

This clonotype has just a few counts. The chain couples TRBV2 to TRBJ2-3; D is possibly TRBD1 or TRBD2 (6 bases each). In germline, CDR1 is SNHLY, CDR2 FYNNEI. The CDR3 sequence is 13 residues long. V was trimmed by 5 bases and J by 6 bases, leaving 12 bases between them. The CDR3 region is CASSYTGGDTQYF. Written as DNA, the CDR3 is TGTGCCAGCAGTTACACCGGGGGCGATACGCAGTATTTT.

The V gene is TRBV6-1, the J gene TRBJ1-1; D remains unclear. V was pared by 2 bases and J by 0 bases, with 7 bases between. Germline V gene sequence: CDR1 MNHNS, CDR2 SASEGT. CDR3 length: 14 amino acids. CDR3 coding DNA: TGTGCCAGCAGTGAACGACGGCTGAACACTGAAGCTTTCTTT. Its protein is CASSERRLNTEAFF.

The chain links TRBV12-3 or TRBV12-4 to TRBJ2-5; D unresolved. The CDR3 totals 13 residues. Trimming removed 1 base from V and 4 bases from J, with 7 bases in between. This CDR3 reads CASSLVSVETQYF. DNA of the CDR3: TGTGCCAGCAGTTTAGTGAGTGTAGAGACCCAGTACTTC.

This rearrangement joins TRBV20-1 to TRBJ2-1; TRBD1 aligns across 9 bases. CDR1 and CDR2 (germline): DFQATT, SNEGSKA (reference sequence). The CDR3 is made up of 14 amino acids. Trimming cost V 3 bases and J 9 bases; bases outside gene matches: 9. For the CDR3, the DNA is TGCAGTGCTAGCCGGGACAGGGTGGTGATTGAGCAGTTCTTC. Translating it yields CSASRDRVVIEQFF.

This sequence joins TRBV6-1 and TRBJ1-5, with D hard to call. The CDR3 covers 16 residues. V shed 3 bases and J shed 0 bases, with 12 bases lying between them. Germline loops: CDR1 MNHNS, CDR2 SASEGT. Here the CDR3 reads CASSEWGPNSNQPQHF. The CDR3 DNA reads TGTGCCAGCAGTGAGTGGGGTCCTAATAGCAATCAGCCCCAGCATTTT.